One and the same sample provided the 11 T cell receptor beta chains below, sequenced in a study of blood T cells in healthy people across ages. PCR was performed a second time for about 7 to 11 cycles using a sample-barcoded 5' primer and a J-beta primer mix. TCRdb passed the 5' RACE reads through MiXCR, listing each CDR3 protein once. The sample yields 700,000 or so distinct CDR3 sequences, 20% to 25% seen once. The specimen sequenced was blood. These receptors were obtained from a man between 70 and 80 years old in good health.

This clonotype was seen a handful of times. This sequence joins TRBV7-2 and TRBJ2-3, with TRBD2 matching 10 bases. V lost 4 bases and J lost 5; bases outside the gene matches: 3. This CDR3 comprises 14 residues. The germline gives CDR1 SGHTA, CDR2 FQGNSA. CDR3 sequence reads: CASSSSGRVDTQYF. For the CDR3, the DNA is TGTGCCAGCAGCTCTAGCGGGAGAGTAGATACGCAGTATTTT.

This clonotype appeared many times. The chain carries TRBV12-3 or TRBV12-4 and TRBJ1-2; D unclear. V lost 5 bases to trimming and J lost 0 bases, with 10 bases between them. This CDR3 comprises 14 residues. The DNA of the CDR3 is TGTGCCAGCAGTCGAACCGCGTCTAACTATGGCTACACCTTC. This codes for CASSRTASNYGYTF.

This clonotype was observed many times. The V and J genes are TRBV7-2 and TRBJ2-5, with D uncertain. Germline CDR1 is SGHTA and CDR2 is FQGNSA. The CDR3 covers 12 residues. V was clipped by 3 bases and J by 5 bases, with 7 bases between them. The CDR3 loop is CASSFYLETQYF. CDR3 bases: TGTGCCAGCAGCTTTTATCTGGAGACCCAGTACTTC.

The chain combines TRBV9 with TRBJ1-2; no definite D call. V was clipped by 0 bases and J by 4 bases, with 7 bases between them. CDR1 SGDLS and CDR2 YYNGEE come from the germline V gene. The CDR3 totals 13 residues. The CDR3 nucleotides read TGTGCCAGCAGCGTAGACGAGTTCTATGGCTACACCTTC. This sequence encodes CASSVDEFYGYTF.

The chain joins TRBV5-1 to TRBJ2-1, with TRBD2 matching over 12 bases. Germline CDR1 SGHRS, CDR2 YFSETQ. V lost 5 bases to trimming and J lost 7 bases; unmatched junction nucleotides: 4. The CDR3 is 14 amino acids. CDR3 in amino acids: CASRTSGRKNEQFF. CDR3 DNA: TGCGCCAGCAGAACTAGCGGGAGGAAGAATGAGCAGTTCTTC.

This clonotype turned up a few times. The DNA of the CDR3 is TGCGCCAGCAGCCCCGGGAAAAGAATGCCGAGCACAGATACGCAGTATTTT. Its translation: CASSPGKRMPSTDTQYF. The rearrangement uses TRBV5-1 and TRBJ2-3, with a tentative D call TRBD2 (5 bases). V was clipped by 4 bases and J by 0 bases, with 18 bases between them. Germline CDR1 SGHRS, CDR2 YFSETQ. The CDR3 covers 17 residues.

This clonotype was seen more than once but under ten times. V is TRBV18 and J is TRBJ2-1; D possibly matches TRBD1 or TRBD2 (6 bases each). This CDR3 has 16 amino acids. The germline V gene encodes CDR1 KGHSH and CDR2 LQKENI. The V gene lost 5 bases and the J gene lost 0 bases, with 14 bases spanning the gap. CDR3 coding DNA: TGTGCCAGCTCAAGCAGGGGAGGAAGCTCCTACAATGAGCAGTTCTTC. Encoded protein: CASSSRGGSSYNEQFF.

The V and J genes are TRBV6-5 and TRBJ2-5, with D perhaps given as TRBD1 or TRBD2 (5 bases each). Germline V gene lookup returns CDR1 MNHEY and CDR2 SVGAGI. The CDR3 runs 15 residues. Trimming left V 0 bases short and J 5 bases short, with 13 bases between. CDR3 coding DNA: TGTGCCAGCAGTTACTCGAGGGGCTCCCCGGAGACCCAGTACTTC. Protein: CASSYSRGSPETQYF.

The chain has TRBV20-1 and TRBJ1-4; 8 positions agree with TRBD1. Trimming took 3 bases from V and 7 from J; bases not matched to a gene: 10. Germline V gene data show CDR1 as DFQATT and CDR2 as SNEGSKA (reference sequence). The CDR3 has 15 amino acids. The CDR3 region has the DNA TGCAGTGCTAGCGGTCAGGGGGCGCAGGGTGAAAAACTGTTTTTT. Protein product: CSASGQGAQGEKLFF.

This clonotype was detected only a few times. The chain recombines TRBV13 with TRBJ2-3; 8 bases are shared with TRBD2. The CDR3 totals 17 residues. J was trimmed by 6 bases and V by 2 bases; bases with no gene match: 13. Germline V gene sequence: CDR1 PRHDT, CDR2 FYEKMQ (reference sequence). The CDR3 loop is CASSLPRGDQKSDTQYF. The CDR3 DNA reads TGTGCCAGCAGCTTACCGCGGGGGGACCAGAAATCGGATACGCAGTATTTT.

This clonotype was seen a few times. The rearrangement joins TRBV20-1 to TRBJ2-3, with D possibly being TRBD2 (6 bases). Germline V CDR1 and CDR2: DFQATT, SNEGSKA (reference sequence). The V gene lost 1 base and the J gene lost 1 base, with 12 bases spanning the gap. The CDR3 is 15 amino acids. CDR3 protein: CSARVLTGGTDTQYF. The CDR3 region has the DNA TGCAGTGCTAGAGTCCTAACGGGGGGCACAGATACGCAGTATTTT.